This entry concerns a single T cell receptor beta chain. The sample is drawn from a study of cytomegalovirus exposure and HLA in healthy donors. J lost 5 bases, V lost 6 bases, and 12 bases had no gene match. CDR1 is MDHEN and CDR2 is SYDVKM in the germline V gene. The CDR3 is 15 residues long. Assay used: immunoSEQ multiplex PCR; TCRdb lists only in-frame clones, some missing. The sample has 100,000 to 150,000 clones, approximately 89% seen once; the top ten hold over 3%. Specimen: PBMCs. This clonotype was obtained from a man aged 25-40 years in good health and CMV-seronegative. The V gene is TRBV28, the J gene TRBJ1-1; 7 bases align to TRBD1. The CDR3 DNA sequence: TGTGCCAGCAGGGAACCGACAGGGCGTCTTACTGAAGCTTTCTTT. It yields the protein CASREPTGRLTEAFF. The variable domain in full, with the rest retrieved from reference TRBV28 and TRBJ1-1, is DVKVTQSSRYLVKRTGEKVFLECVQDMDHENMFWYRQDPGLGLRLIYFSYDVKMKEKGDIPEGYSVSREKKERFSLILESASTNQTSMYLCASREPTGRLTEAFFGQGTRLTVV.